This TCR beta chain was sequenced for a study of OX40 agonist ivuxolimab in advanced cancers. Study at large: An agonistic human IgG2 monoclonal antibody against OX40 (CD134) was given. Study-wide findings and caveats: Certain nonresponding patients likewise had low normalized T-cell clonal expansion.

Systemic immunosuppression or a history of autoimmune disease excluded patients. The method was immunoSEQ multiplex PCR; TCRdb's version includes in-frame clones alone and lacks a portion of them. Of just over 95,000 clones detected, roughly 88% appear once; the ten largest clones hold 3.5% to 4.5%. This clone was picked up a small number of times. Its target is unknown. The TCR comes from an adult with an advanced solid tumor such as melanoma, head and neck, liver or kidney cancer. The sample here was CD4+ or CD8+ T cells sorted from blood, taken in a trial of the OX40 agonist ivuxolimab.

This CDR3 is CSARDVEAFF. As DNA, the CDR3 is TGCAGTGCTAGAGACGTTGAAGCTTTCTTT. The genes are TRBV20-1 and TRBJ1-1; D call uncertain. Trimming shortened V by 0 bases and J by 7 bases, and 3 bases separated the two germline ends. The CDR3 contains 10 residues. The germline V gene encodes CDR1 DFQATT and CDR2 SNEGSKA (reference sequence).